The 10 T cell receptor beta chains presented below share a single source sample, sequenced in a study of T cells in Graves' hyperthyroidism and ophthalmopathy. The TCR beta CDR3 regions underwent amplification using RNA transcripts as the source. The HTBI set primed first-round TCR CDR3 RT-PCR. TCRdb reprocessed the multiplex PCR reads via MiXCR and lists one record per CDR3 protein. The sample has 300,000 to 500,000 distinct CDR3 sequences, about 14% seen once. Sequencing input: blood. The receptors come from a man in his fifties with Graves' ophthalmopathy.

This clonotype was counted ten times or more. In nucleotides, the CDR3 is TGCGCCAGCAATCGGGGTAGCGGGATCCTTGTGGACGAGCAGTACTTC. Protein product: CASNRGSGILVDEQYF. V and J are TRBV5-1 and TRBJ2-7; the match to TRBD2 covers 8 bases. V shed 6 bases, J shed 5 bases, and the junction held 16 bases outside the gene matches. The CDR3 spans 16 residues. Germline V CDR1 and CDR2: SGHRS, YFSETQ.

This clonotype was picked up a small number of times. The genes are TRBV19 and TRBJ2-1; a possible D gene is TRBD2 (6 bases). This CDR3 has 17 amino acids. Germline V gene data show CDR1 as LNHDA and CDR2 as SQIVND (reference sequence). V lost 2 bases and J 1 base, leaving 15 bases between the germline ends. The CDR3 bases are TGTGCCAGTAGTATATTGGGCGGGGCCAGTTCCTACAATGAGCAGTTCTTC. It specifies CASSILGGASSYNEQFF. The whole variable domain, remainder taken from reference TRBV19 and TRBJ2-1, is DGGITQSPKYLFRKEGQNVTLSCEQNLNHDAMYWYRQDPGQGLRLIYYSQIVNDFQKGDIAEGYSVSREKKESFPLTVTSAQKNPTAFYLCASSILGGASSYNEQFFGPGTRLTVL.

The sample holds a few counts of this clonotype. The rearrangement joins TRBV10-1 to TRBJ2-1, with D possibly being TRBD1 or TRBD2 (5 bases each). The CDR3 consists of 16 residues. The germline V gene encodes CDR1 WNHNN and CDR2 SYGVQD (reference sequence). Trimming stripped 8 bases from V and 3 bases from J, with 20 bases between. CDR3 sequence (DNA): TGCGCCAGCTACTCAACCCGGGACCGTATCTACAATGAGCAGTTCTTC. Encoded protein: CASYSTRDRIYNEQFF.

This clonotype has ten or more counts. This chain uses TRBV9 with TRBJ2-1; 10 positions agree with TRBD2. V lost 4 bases to trimming and J lost 9 bases; unmatched junction nucleotides: 16. This CDR3 spans 17 amino acids. Germline V gene lookup returns CDR1 SGDLS and CDR2 YYNGEE. The CDR3 loop is CASSPRSWLAGVSEQFF. CDR3 nucleotides: TGTGCCAGCAGCCCTCGTAGCTGGCTAGCGGGAGTCAGTGAGCAGTTCTTC. The full variable domain, with the rest looked up from reference TRBV9 and TRBJ2-1, is DSGVTQTPKHLITATGQRVTLRCSPRSGDLSVYWYQQSLDQGLQFLIQYYNGEERAKGNILERFSAQQFPDLHSELNLSSLELGDSALYFCASSPRSWLAGVSEQFFGPGTRLTVL.

The table lists this clonotype with many counts. The V call is TRBV29-1, the J call TRBJ2-7; D uncertain. CDR1 is SQVTM and CDR2 is ANQGSEA in the germline V gene. The CDR3 sequence is 15 residues long. Trimming stripped 0 bases from V and 7 bases from J, with 19 bases between. Here the CDR3 DNA reads TGCAGCGTTGAAGATCTTCGGCCAGGCTCCGAGGAGCAGTACTTC. Translated, it gives CSVEDLRPGSEEQYF.

This clonotype was recorded a few times. The J gene is TRBJ2-3, the V gene TRBV7-9; unclear D gene. Between the trimmed V and J ends, which lost 4 bases and 0 bases, there was a span of 11 bases. Per the germline V gene, CDR1 is SEHNR and CDR2 is FQNEAQ (reference sequence). The CDR3 is made up of 15 amino acids. The CDR3 reads CASSYIPSSTDTQYF. CDR3 sequence (DNA): TGTGCCAGCAGCTATATACCATCGAGCACAGATACGCAGTATTTT.

Note on this clonotype: The junction departs from germline at one end; a sequencing error may be responsible. The chain is built from TRBV5-1 and TRBJ1-4, with 11 bases that match TRBD1. The CDR3 has 16 residues. The germline V gene has CDR1 SGHRS and CDR2 YFSETQ. The DNA of the CDR3 is TGTGCCAGCAGCCAAGATGGGACAGGGGGTAATGAAAAACTGTTTTTT. As protein: CASSQDGTGGNEKLFF.

Comments on this clonotype: A much larger clone is a single base away; this may be a read error. The chain uses TRBV12-3 or TRBV12-4 and TRBJ2-1; 7 nucleotides align to TRBD1. V was clipped by 5 bases and J by 12 bases; unmatched bases: 7. The CDR3 has 12 amino acids. The CDR3 sequence is CASSPTGDGQFF. CDR3 DNA: TGTGCCAGCAGTCCCACAGGGGATGGGCAGTTCTTC.

The genes are TRBV5-1 and TRBJ1-1, with 7 bases aligning to TRBD1. Germline assignment: CDR1 SGHRS and CDR2 YFSETQ. J lost 6 bases, V lost 4 bases, and 9 bases had no gene match. CDR3 length equals 14 residues. CDR3 nucleotides: TGCGCCAGCAGCCCCCAGTCCCAGGGGGCTGAAGCTTTCTTT. This encodes CASSPQSQGAEAFF.

This clonotype was recorded many times. The chain joins TRBV12-3 or TRBV12-4 to TRBJ2-5; D unclear. V gave up 2 bases and J gave up 8 bases, with 15 bases separating them. This CDR3 contains 14 residues. In nucleotides, the CDR3 is TGTGCCAGCAGTTTAAGTATGTCCCAGCACACCCAGTACTTC. This sequence encodes CASSLSMSQHTQYF.